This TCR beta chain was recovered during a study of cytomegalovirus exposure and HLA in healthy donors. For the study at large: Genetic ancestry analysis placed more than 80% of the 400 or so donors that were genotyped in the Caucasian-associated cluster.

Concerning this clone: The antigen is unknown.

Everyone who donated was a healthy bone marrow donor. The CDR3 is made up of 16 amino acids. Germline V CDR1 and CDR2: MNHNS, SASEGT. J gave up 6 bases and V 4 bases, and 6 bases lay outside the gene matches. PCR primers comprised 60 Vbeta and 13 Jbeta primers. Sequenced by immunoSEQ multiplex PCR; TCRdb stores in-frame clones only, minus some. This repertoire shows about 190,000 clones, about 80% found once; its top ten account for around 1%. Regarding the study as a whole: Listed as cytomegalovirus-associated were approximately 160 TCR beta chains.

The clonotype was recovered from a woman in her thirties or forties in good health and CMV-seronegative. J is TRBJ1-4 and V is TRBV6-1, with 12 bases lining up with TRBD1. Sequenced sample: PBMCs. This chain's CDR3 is CASSAGQGASYEKLFF. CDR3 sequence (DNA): TGTGCCAGCAGTGCGGGACAGGGGGCGTCATATGAAAAACTGTTTTTT.